This TCR beta chain was captured in a study of regulatory T cells in long-lasting Graves disease. Time point specified: persistent/refractory GD, antithyroid drugs over 5 years with positive TRAb. The authors made the TCR library using RNA they extracted from PBMCs. Concerning this clonotype itself: One base away lies a much larger clone, so this may be a sequencing read error.

The CDR3 totals 17 residues. The V gene's germline CDR1 is MRHNA and CDR2 SNTAGT. With 3 bases clipped from V and 4 bases from J, the junction kept 10 bases outside the gene matches. Assembly of TCR beta libraries relied on iRepertoire HTBI primers together with Arm-PCR of CDR3 regions. TCRdb independently ran MiXCR on the multiplex PCR reads; one entry per CDR3 protein. The sample holds 430,000 or so distinct CDR3 sequences, over 20% seen once. The receptor was isolated from a female donor with Graves disease. This chain joins TRBV6-4 and TRBJ2-2; 8 bases align to TRBD2. The specimen was peripheral blood mononuclear cells (PBMCs), collected when the disease was refractory, from a patient treated with antithyroid drugs. The DNA for the CDR3 is TGTGCCAGCAGTGATACTAGCGGAAGCCCGGGCACCGGGGAGCTGTTTTTT. Its protein is CASSDTSGSPGTGELFF.